This T cell receptor beta chain comes out of a study of shared clonotypes between healthy human individuals. Replicate PCRs for sorted subsets used 200 ng DNA; this equaled about 30,000 T cell genomes. Produced via immunoSEQ multiplex PCR; TCRdb's table is partial and in-frame only. The repertoire holds about 1.5 million clones, with under 99% as singletons. All donors were healthy HIV-negative adults lacking recent acute infections or vaccinations. Splitting the CD4+ cells yielded a CD45RA+ naive subset and a CD45RA-negative memory subset. The CDR3 runs to 16 residues. The V end lost 4 bases, the J end lost 2 bases, and 18 bases lay between the germline ends. Germline CDR1 MNHEY, CDR2 SMNVEV (reference sequence).

The sequenced material came from naive CD4+ T cells sorted from blood. Subset meaning: CD45RA+ positively selected. This sequence originates from a man aged 25-45 years in good health. The V and J genes are TRBV27 and TRBJ2-7; D possibly corresponds to TRBD2 (5 bases). Here the CDR3 DNA reads TGTGCCAGCAGTTCACCCACAGCTTACGGGACCTACGAGCAGTACTTC. It specifies CASSSPTAYGTYEQYF.